Listed below are T cell receptor beta chains from one sample, sequenced in a study of identical twins. TCRdb analysed the 5' RACE reads with MiXCR anew, one entry per CDR3 protein. The table includes approximately 600,000 distinct CDR3 sequences, roughly 9.9% detected once. These same records also appear under a second study, on yellow fever vaccine responses in identical twins.

Input material: PBMCs. These receptors were taken from a young woman in good health. CDR3s include the opening cysteine and the closing phenylalanine or tryptophan. The D gene is left open where the match is weak. Clone size appears in some rows only: once, few, many, or a class for an expanded clone.

CDR3 DNA: TGTGCCAGCTCACCACCGCCGCCGGGTAACACTGAAGCTTTCTTT; CDR3 protein: CASSPPPPGNTEAFF; V gene: TRBV18; J gene: TRBJ1-1; clone size: .; D gene: .
CDR3 DNA: TGTGCCAGCAGCCAGTTCGAACCGGGACAGGGGGCAAGAAATACGCAGTATTTT; CDR3 protein: CASSQFEPGQGARNTQYF; V gene: TRBV11-2; J gene: TRBJ2-3; clone size: .; D gene: TRBD1
CDR3 DNA: TGTGCCAGCGGACTAGCGGTGGGGTGGGAGCAGTACTTC; CDR3 protein: CASGLAVGWEQYF; V gene: TRBV7-2; J gene: TRBJ2-7; clone size: few; D gene: TRBD2
CDR3 DNA: TGTGCCAGCGACGGGTTCATGAACACTGAAGCTTTCTTT; CDR3 protein: CASDGFMNTEAFF; V gene: TRBV28; J gene: TRBJ1-1; clone size: .; D gene: .
CDR3 DNA: TGTGCCACCAACCGCGGGACTAGCGGGAGATCCGGGCAGTTCTTC; CDR3 protein: CATNRGTSGRSGQFF; V gene: TRBV6-1; J gene: TRBJ2-1; clone size: few; D gene: TRBD2
CDR3 DNA: TGTGCCACCCAGGACAGGGCGACCGGGGAGCTGTTTTTT; CDR3 protein: CATQDRATGELFF; V gene: TRBV6-1; J gene: TRBJ2-2; clone size: .; D gene: TRBD1
CDR3 DNA: TGCAGTGCTAGACAGACAGGGTCCTACGAGCAGTACTTC; CDR3 protein: CSARQTGSYEQYF; V gene: TRBV20-1; J gene: TRBJ2-7; clone size: many; D gene: TRBD1
CDR3 DNA: TGCGCCAGCAGCCAAGAGAGGGTGGGAGCGCGCCAAGAGACCCAGTACTTC; CDR3 protein: CASSQERVGARQETQYF; V gene: TRBV4-3; J gene: TRBJ2-5; clone size: many; D gene: .
CDR3 DNA: TGTGCCAGCAGCCAACTTGTTCGTTTAGCGGGAATGGCCGGGGAGCTGTTTTTT; CDR3 protein: CASSQLVRLAGMAGELFF; V gene: TRBV6-1; J gene: TRBJ2-2; clone size: many; D gene: TRBD2
CDR3 DNA: TGCAGCGTTACGATAACAGGGACAGCTTATGGCTACACCTTC; CDR3 protein: CSVTITGTAYGYTF; V gene: TRBV29-1; J gene: TRBJ1-2; clone size: many; D gene: TRBD1
CDR3 DNA: TGTGCCAGCAGCCTGGGACAGGGTCTGAGGGAGACCCAGTACTTC; CDR3 protein: CASSLGQGLRETQYF; V gene: TRBV7-2; J gene: TRBJ2-5; clone size: .; D gene: TRBD1
CDR3 DNA: TGCAGCGTCCGGACAGGTGGAACCTATAATTCACCCCTCCACTTT; CDR3 protein: CSVRTGGTYNSPLHF; V gene: TRBV29-1; J gene: TRBJ1-6; clone size: .; D gene: TRBD1
CDR3 DNA: TGTGCCAGCAGCGCGGGGGCAGGGGGATACGAGCAGTACTTC; CDR3 protein: CASSAGAGGYEQYF; V gene: TRBV9; J gene: TRBJ2-7; clone size: many; D gene: .
CDR3 DNA: TGTGCTAGCAGCTTGAAGGGAAGCACGAACACCGGGGAGCTGTTTTTT; CDR3 protein: CASSLKGSTNTGELFF; V gene: TRBV7-7; J gene: TRBJ2-2; clone size: many; D gene: .
CDR3 DNA: TGTGCCAGCAGTAGGGCGGGACGGGAGACCCAGTACTTC; CDR3 protein: CASSRAGRETQYF; V gene: TRBV27; J gene: TRBJ2-5; clone size: many; D gene: .
CDR3 DNA: TGTGCCAGCAGAGCCCGCCGGGACTCTGAGACCCAGTACTTC; CDR3 protein: CASRARRDSETQYF; V gene: TRBV6-2/TRBV6-3; J gene: TRBJ2-5; clone size: few; D gene: .
CDR3 DNA: TGCAGTGCTAGTCCCCTGGATCGGAAGGGGGACCAAGAGACCCAGTACTTC; CDR3 protein: CSASPLDRKGDQETQYF; V gene: TRBV20-1; J gene: TRBJ2-5; clone size: many; D gene: .
CDR3 DNA: TGTGCCATCAGTGTCCCCGTGGGGGGTATCGGGGAGCTGTTTTTT; CDR3 protein: CAISVPVGGIGELFF; V gene: TRBV10-3; J gene: TRBJ2-2; clone size: few; D gene: .
CDR3 DNA: TGCAGCGTTGTCTCTTTGGGGTACAATGAGCAGTTCTTC; CDR3 protein: CSVVSLGYNEQFF; V gene: TRBV29-1; J gene: TRBJ2-1; clone size: .; D gene: .
CDR3 DNA: TGCGCCAGCAGCTCCTTCGGGGGACAGCCGAGCAATGAGCAGTTCTTC; CDR3 protein: CASSSFGGQPSNEQFF; V gene: TRBV5-1; J gene: TRBJ2-1; clone size: many; D gene: .
CDR3 DNA: TGTGCCAGCAGCGCAGATGGGAAGATCTCCTACAATGAGCAGTTCTTC; CDR3 protein: CASSADGKISYNEQFF; V gene: TRBV11-2; J gene: TRBJ2-1; clone size: many; D gene: .
CDR3 DNA: TGTGCCAGCAGCCAAGGTTGGGACAGGGGGCGTGGTACTGAAGCTTTCTTT; CDR3 protein: CASSQGWDRGRGTEAFF; V gene: TRBV3-1; J gene: TRBJ1-1; clone size: many; D gene: TRBD1
CDR3 DNA: TGTGCCAGCAGCTTAGTGTTGACTAGCGTTAACTACGAGCAGTACTTC; CDR3 protein: CASSLVLTSVNYEQYF; V gene: TRBV7-2; J gene: TRBJ2-7; clone size: .; D gene: TRBD2
CDR3 DNA: TGCAGTGCTAGAGATCTCCCCTGGGGCAGGGGCACCTACGAGCAGTACTTC; CDR3 protein: CSARDLPWGRGTYEQYF; V gene: TRBV20-1; J gene: TRBJ2-7; clone size: few; D gene: .
CDR3 DNA: TGTGCCAGCAGCTACGCGGACGGCGGGGCGGAGACCCAGTACTTC; CDR3 protein: CASSYADGGAETQYF; V gene: TRBV11-2; J gene: TRBJ2-5; clone size: few; D gene: .
CDR3 DNA: TGTGCCAGCAGCTTGGCCGGCAACCACCACCAGTATTTT; CDR3 protein: CASSLAGNHHQYF; V gene: TRBV5-6; J gene: TRBJ2-3; clone size: few; D gene: .
CDR3 DNA: TGTGCCAGCAGACCGGCTAGCTGGGATACGCAGTATTTT; CDR3 protein: CASRPASWDTQYF; V gene: TRBV6-1; J gene: TRBJ2-3; clone size: few; D gene: .
CDR3 DNA: TGTGCCAGCAAGGGCGCTAGCCGCAATAGGGAGCAGTTCTTC; CDR3 protein: CASKGASRNREQFF; V gene: TRBV2; J gene: TRBJ2-1; clone size: many; D gene: .
CDR3 DNA: TGCGCCAGCAGCCCGGCCGGCGGGAACACTGAAGCTTTCTTT; CDR3 protein: CASSPAGGNTEAFF; V gene: TRBV5-1; J gene: TRBJ1-1; clone size: many; D gene: .
CDR3 DNA: TGTGCCAGCAGCTTTAGGCCCGGGGCCTACGAGCAGTACTTC; CDR3 protein: CASSFRPGAYEQYF; V gene: TRBV7-2; J gene: TRBJ2-7; clone size: few; D gene: .
CDR3 DNA: TGTGCCAGCAGTGATGTCGGGACAGACTATGGCTACACCTTC; CDR3 protein: CASSDVGTDYGYTF; V gene: TRBV2; J gene: TRBJ1-2; clone size: many; D gene: TRBD1
CDR3 DNA: TGTGCCAGCATCGGGACACCTAATTACGAGCAGTACTTC; CDR3 protein: CASIGTPNYEQYF; V gene: TRBV5-5; J gene: TRBJ2-7; clone size: .; D gene: .
CDR3 DNA: TGTGCCATCAGTGAACGGGGGACCGGGGAGCTGTTTTTT; CDR3 protein: CAISERGTGELFF; V gene: TRBV10-3; J gene: TRBJ2-2; clone size: few; D gene: .
CDR3 DNA: TGCGCCAGCAGCATAAAACAGGGTTCACCGTACAATGAGCAGTTCTTC; CDR3 protein: CASSIKQGSPYNEQFF; V gene: TRBV5-1; J gene: TRBJ2-1; clone size: few; D gene: .
CDR3 DNA: TGTGCCAGCAGCTTATTCCAGGTCCTCTCTGGGGCCAACGTCCTGACTTTC; CDR3 protein: CASSLFQVLSGANVLTF; V gene: TRBV7-8; J gene: TRBJ2-6; clone size: few; D gene: .
CDR3 DNA: TGCAGTGCACTGGGGAGCTCCTACAATGAGCAGTTCTTC; CDR3 protein: CSALGSSYNEQFF; V gene: TRBV20-1; J gene: TRBJ2-1; clone size: few; D gene: .
CDR3 DNA: TGTGCCAGCAGTGAAGGAGTCTCTGGGGCCAACGTCCTGACTTTC; CDR3 protein: CASSEGVSGANVLTF; V gene: TRBV6-4; J gene: TRBJ2-6; clone size: .; D gene: .
CDR3 DNA: TGTGCCAGCAGCTACCTAGGGTGGGGGGTACAGGGGGCGTCCTACGAGCAGTACTTC; CDR3 protein: CASSYLGWGVQGASYEQYF; V gene: TRBV5-4; J gene: TRBJ2-7; clone size: few; D gene: TRBD1